The TCR beta chain under discussion was sequenced for a study of early T cells in non-severe SARS-CoV-2 infection. Study-level information: Sequencing targeted bulk RNA from unsorted whole blood, leaving chains unpaired. General study findings and limits: The study's VDJdb matching favored anti-spike CD8 responses and missed private and CD4 specificities.

The CDR3 totals 15 residues. CDR1 and CDR2 (germline): LGHNA, YNFKEQ. Deletions cut 5 bases from V and 2 bases from J, with 16 bases between. This clonotype was seen more than once but under ten times. Its antigen is undetermined. Unique molecular identifiers were affixed to single, distinct cDNA molecules. TCRdb re-called the 5' RACE reads with MiXCR, one entry per CDR3 protein. The sample includes 20,000 to 25,000 distinct CDR3 sequences, 4% to 5.5% of them seen just once. The chain has TRBV4-2 and TRBJ2-7, with a possible D match to TRBD2 (6 bases). The sample comprised whole blood. This clonotype originated in an adult who was a healthcare worker with PCR-confirmed SARS-CoV-2 infection or an uninfected control (not recorded which). CDR3 sequence: CASSTDRDFTYEQYF. CDR3 DNA sequence: TGTGCCAGCAGCACCGACCGGGACTTTACCTACGAGCAGTACTTC.